This passage covers 4 T cell receptor beta chains from one sample sequenced in a study of T cells in Graves' hyperthyroidism and ophthalmopathy. It was RNA transcripts that yielded the amplified TCR beta CDR3 regions. Researchers ran a first-round RT-PCR on the TCR CDR3 using the HTBI primer set. TCRdb re-called the multiplex PCR reads with MiXCR, one entry per CDR3 protein. Of around 500,000 distinct CDR3 sequences listed, roughly a sixth are singletons. Material for sequencing was blood. These receptors were taken from a woman aged 25 to 45 with Graves' ophthalmopathy.

This chain connects TRBV6-5 to TRBJ2-1, with 7 bases aligning to TRBD1. Germline CDR1 MNHEY, CDR2 SVGAGI. There are 14 residues in the CDR3. After removal of 2 bases from V and 6 bases from J, the junction contained 4 bases not matched to a gene. The DNA of the CDR3 is TGTGCCAGCAGTTACGAAGGGACAGCCAATGAGCAGTTCTTC. Amino acid sequence: CASSYEGTANEQFF.

The V and J genes are TRBV20-1 and TRBJ2-3; 11 bases are a match to TRBD2. V gave up 4 bases and J gave up 0 bases; unmatched junction bases: 6. Germline-derived CDR1 and CDR2 are DFQATT and SNEGSKA (reference sequence). The CDR3 extends over 16 amino acids. DNA of the CDR3: TGCAGTGCTATAAGGACTAGCGGGCCGAGCACAGATACGCAGTATTTT. Its protein product is CSAIRTSGPSTDTQYF.

This clonotype was observed a few times. The chain recombines TRBV7-2 with TRBJ1-2; TRBD1 agrees at 7 bases. CDR3 length equals 14 residues. Germline trimming cut 5 bases from V and 6 bases from J; bases unmatched to any gene: 9. The germline CDR1 and CDR2 sequences are SGHTA and FQGNSA. CDR3 loop: CASSVRGPGDGYTF. DNA of the CDR3: TGTGCCAGCAGCGTGAGGGGGCCAGGGGATGGCTACACCTTC.

V gene TRBV20-1 combines with J gene TRBJ1-5, with D perhaps TRBD1 (5 bases). The V and J ends lost 2 bases and 4 bases respectively, with 18 bases between them. Germline V gene lookup returns CDR1 DFQATT and CDR2 SNEGSKA (reference sequence). This CDR3 comprises 16 residues. The CDR3: CSARPGAGSMNQPQHF. CDR3 nucleotide sequence: TGCAGTGCTAGACCCGGGGCAGGGAGCATGAATCAGCCCCAGCATTTT.